This T cell receptor (beta chain) was recovered during a study of blood T cell repertoires in COVID-19. Turning to the study itself: The United States, Italy and Spain provided the acute and convalescent COVID-19 samples. T cells, B-cell-depleted T cells, or PBMCs provided the cDNA or gDNA that served as material.

CDR1 is SGHVS, CDR2 FQNEAQ, per germline. This CDR3 has 14 amino acids. V was cut by 5 bases and J by 0 bases, with 10 bases left in between. Per the study methods: For nucleated cells, counts were estimated from reference gene primer amplification. The method was immunoSEQ multiplex PCR; TCRdb's version includes in-frame clones alone and lacks a portion of them. V and J calls and clone size are copied from that table; D and trimming were computed from the DNA. The table has 150,000 to 200,000 clones, around 80% seen once. This rearrangement joins TRBV7-8 to TRBJ1-1; weak D call: TRBD1 (5 bases). The material sequenced was peripheral blood. The sequence came from a woman between 65 and 79 years old with acute or convalescent COVID-19. The CDR3 sequence is CASSVLQVNTEAFF. CDR3 sequence (DNA): TGTGCCAGCAGCGTCCTACAGGTGAACACTGAAGCTTTCTTT.